These 9 T cell receptor beta chains share one sample of origin, sequenced in a study of blood T cell repertoires in COVID-19. Profiled with immunoSEQ multiplex PCR; TCRdb holds only in-frame clones, not every one. The data contain 75,000 to 80,000 clones, less than 90% of them seen just once; the ten biggest clones take up over 8.5%. Input material: peripheral blood. All receptors derive from a human donor in a cohort sampled during active COVID-19.

V usage is TRBV20-1 and J usage is TRBJ2-7, with D uncertain. The V end lost 3 bases, the J end lost 4 bases, and 19 bases lay between the germline ends. The CDR3 sequence is 15 residues long. Per germline, CDR1 DFQATT and CDR2 SNEGSKA (reference sequence). The CDR3 loop reads CSASLPPGPLYEQYF. The CDR3 DNA is TGCAGTGCTAGTCTACCCCCAGGTCCCCTATACGAGCAGTACTTC.

The J gene is TRBJ2-2, the V gene TRBV7-3; 12 positions match TRBD1. V lost 5 bases and J lost 7; bases outside the gene matches: 5. CDR1 and CDR2 from the germline V gene are SGHTA and FQGTGA. CDR3 length equals 15 residues. The DNA of the CDR3 is TGTGCCAGCAGCACCGGGACAGGGGGCTTCGGGGAGCTGTTTTTT. The encoded protein is CASSTGTGGFGELFF.

J is TRBJ2-2 and V is TRBV10-3, with D possibly TRBD2 on 6 matching bases. The CDR3 spans 14 residues. Trimming cost V 4 bases and J 7 bases, with 13 bases left between them. Germline V CDR1 and CDR2: ENHRY, SYGVKD. The CDR3 coding sequence is TGTGCCATCAGTGTCTCTAGCGAGAACGGGGAGCTGTTTTTT. Translation: CAISVSSENGELFF.

The CDR3 loop is CASSPTPGTGDTGELFF. As DNA, the CDR3 is TGTGCCAGCAGCCCTACCCCCGGGACAGGGGACACCGGGGAGCTGTTTTTT. The rearrangement joins TRBV7-3 to TRBJ2-2; 10 nucleotides line up with TRBD1. Germline CDR1 SGHTA, CDR2 FQGTGA. V dropped 5 bases and J dropped 3; count of bases not matched to a gene: 9. This CDR3 is built from 17 residues.

The genes are TRBV10-3 and TRBJ2-1; 11 bases are a match to TRBD2. The germline V gene has CDR1 ENHRY and CDR2 SYGVKD. The CDR3 is 16 residues long. J lost 7 bases, V lost 0 bases, and 5 bases had no gene match. CDR3 coding DNA: TGTGCCATCAGTGAGTCGTCTAGCGGGAGGAGGAATGAGCAGTTCTTC. This encodes CAISESSSGRRNEQFF.

The DNA for the CDR3 is TGTGCCAGCAGCCTCCATAGCGGGGTCTCATCCTACGAGCAGTACTTC. Translation gives CASSLHSGVSSYEQYF. The genes are TRBV11-2 and TRBJ2-7, with 8 bases that match TRBD2. The CDR3 spans 16 residues. Germline loops: CDR1 SGHAT, CDR2 FQNNGV. The ends lost 5 bases at V and 1 base at J; junction bases unmatched: 10.

The chain combines TRBV25-1 with TRBJ1-3; possible D gene TRBD1, 6 bases. V was pared by 2 bases and J by 4 bases, with 6 bases between. There are 13 residues in the CDR3. Germline V gene sequence: CDR1 MGHDK, CDR2 SYGVNS. The CDR3 nucleotides are TGTGCCAGCAGTGAAACAGGGGGAAACACCATATATTTT. The encoded protein is CASSETGGNTIYF. The full variable domain, its missing parts supplied by reference TRBV25-1 and TRBJ1-3, is EADIYQTPRYLVIGTGKKITLECSQTMGHDKMYWYQQDPGMELHLIHYSYGVNSTEKGDLSSESTVSRIRTEHFPLTLESARPSHTSQYLCASSETGGNTIYFGEGSWLTVV.

The CDR3 DNA follows: TGTGCCAGCAGGGATGACAGGGGTATCCAGCCCCAGCATTTT. This encodes CASRDDRGIQPQHF. This chain connects TRBV2 to TRBJ1-5, with 8 bases identical to TRBD1. Germline V gives CDR1 SNHLY, CDR2 FYNNEI. Trimming removed 6 bases from V and 7 bases from J; junction bases left unmatched: 8. This CDR3 region has 14 residues.

V usage is TRBV6-1 and J usage is TRBJ1-2; possibly TRBD1 for D (6 bases). There are 14 residues in the CDR3. Trimming removed 1 base from V and 4 bases from J, with 10 bases in between. CDR1 and CDR2 (germline): MNHNS, SASEGT. The CDR3 sequence is CASSEGTATYGYTF. The CDR3, as DNA: TGTGCCAGCAGTGAAGGGACAGCCACCTATGGCTACACCTTC.